Presented here are 13 T cell receptor beta chains from one specimen sequenced in a study of cytomegalovirus exposure and HLA in healthy donors. The PCR employed 60 Vbeta primers together with 13 Jbeta primers. Here immunoSEQ multiplex PCR was the method, and the copy in TCRdb shows in-frame clones only, minus some. The sample gives approximately 130,000 clones, over 70% of which show up once; about 1.5% is in the top ten. The sequencing sample was made of PBMCs. Source of these receptors: a woman aged 40 to 49 in good health and CMV-seronegative.

The gene calls are TRBV27 and TRBJ1-1, with 9 bases fitting TRBD1. The CDR3 length is 13 residues. Germline V gives CDR1 MNHEY, CDR2 SMNVEV (reference sequence). J lost 5 bases, V lost 10 bases, and 8 bases had no gene match. In nucleotides, the CDR3 is TGTGCCACCTCCCGACAGGGGGGAACTGAAGCTTTCTTT. Its translation is CATSRQGGTEAFF.

The rearrangement uses TRBV5-1 and TRBJ1-5; D is unclear. The CDR3 extends over 10 amino acids. CDR1 is SGHRS, CDR2 YFSETQ, per germline. Trimming left V 3 bases short and J 9 bases short, with 4 bases between. CDR3 protein: CASSSRPQHF. The CDR3 coding sequence is TGCGCCAGCAGCTCGAGGCCCCAGCATTTT.

The rearrangement uses TRBV28 and TRBJ2-7; TRBD1 aligns across 12 bases. The CDR3 length is 16 residues. Germline CDR1 and CDR2: MDHEN and SYDVKM. Losses at the gene ends were 6 bases for V and 4 bases for J; bases not matched to a gene: 10. This CDR3 is CASRTAGTGGAYEQYF. For the CDR3, the DNA is TGTGCCAGCAGGACCGCCGGGACAGGGGGCGCGTACGAGCAGTACTTC.

This chain links TRBV7-6 with TRBJ2-7, with TRBD1 identical over 8 bases. Germline lookup yields CDR1 SGHVS and CDR2 FNYEAQ. J lost 2 bases, V lost 4 bases, and 4 bases had no gene match. The length of the CDR3 is 14 residues. CDR3 amino acids: CASSSLQGAYEQYF. The CDR3 DNA reads as TGTGCCAGCAGCTCACTACAGGGGGCCTACGAGCAGTACTTC.

This clone was counted a few times. The J gene is TRBJ1-2, the V gene TRBV18; 8 positions agree with TRBD1. This CDR3 is built from 14 residues. V shed 5 bases and J 7 bases; nucleotides not matched to a gene: 9. Germline CDR1 reads KGHSH; CDR2 reads LQKENI. The DNA of the CDR3 is TGTGCCAGCTCAAAAGGACAGGGATTAGGTGGCTACACCTTC. It yields the protein CASSKGQGLGGYTF.

The V gene is TRBV28, the J gene TRBJ2-2, with D possibly matching TRBD2 (6 bases). Trimming left V 2 bases short and J 4 bases short, with 14 bases between. The CDR3 is 16 residues long. CDR1 and CDR2 from the germline V gene are MDHEN and SYDVKM. CDR3 DNA sequence: TGTGCCAGCAGTTTAAGAGGGCAGGGAGGCACCGGGGAGCTGTTTTTT. The encoded protein is CASSLRGQGGTGELFF.

V usage is TRBV25-1 and J usage is TRBJ2-7; 8 bases match TRBD1. V lost 3 bases, J lost 2 bases, and 12 bases stayed unmatched. This CDR3 is built from 17 residues. The germline V gene encodes CDR1 MGHDK and CDR2 SYGVNS. CDR3 nucleotide sequence: TGTGCCAGCAGTGACCGACACTTCGGGACAGGAACCTACGAGCAGTACTTC. Its translation: CASSDRHFGTGTYEQYF.

A single count supports this clone. The CDR3 is CASSVAVTGANVLTF. The CDR3, as DNA: TGTGCCAGCAGCGTAGCGGTTACCGGGGCCAACGTCCTGACTTTC. The chain uses TRBV9 and TRBJ2-6; D is unresolved. Germline CDR1 is SGDLS and CDR2 is YYNGEE. V lost 0 bases, J lost 4 bases, and 8 bases lay in between. There are 15 residues in the CDR3.

The V gene is TRBV6-1, the J gene TRBJ2-7; TRBD1 matches at 11 bases. V trimming: 6 bases; J trimming: 3 bases; junction bases outside the gene matches: 1. The CDR3 length is 13 residues. The germline V gene has CDR1 MNHNS and CDR2 SASEGT. CDR3 DNA sequence: TGTGCCAGCAGGGGGACAGGGGGCTACGAGCAGTACTTC. This encodes CASRGTGGYEQYF.

The genes are TRBV7-2 and TRBJ2-6, with D perhaps matching TRBD2 (6 bases). The CDR3 is 15 amino acids. Trimming shortened V by 3 bases and J by 0 bases, and 6 bases separated the two germline ends. CDR1 is SGHTA and CDR2 is FQGNSA in the germline V gene. CDR3 coding DNA: TGTGCCAGCAGCTTGGGACTCTCTGGGGCCAACGTCCTGACTTTC. This translates into CASSLGLSGANVLTF. Full variable domain (rest looked up from reference TRBV7-2 and TRBJ2-6): GAGVSQSPSNKVTEKGKDVELRCDPISGHTALYWYRQSLGQGLEFLIYFQGNSAPDKSGLPSDRFSAERTGGSVSTLTIQRTQQEDSAVYLCASSLGLSGANVLTFGAGSRLTVL.

This clone was counted once. J is TRBJ1-2 and V is TRBV5-4; 7 bases match TRBD1. The V gene end was trimmed by 4 bases and the J gene end by 4 bases; junction bases not matched to a gene: 4. The CDR3 covers 13 residues. Germline CDR1 is SGHNT and CDR2 is YYREEE (reference sequence). CDR3 sequence (DNA): TGTGCCAGCAGCCAGGGACAGAGCTATGGCTACACCTTC. It specifies CASSQGQSYGYTF.

This clone was counted once. V is TRBV10-3 and J is TRBJ2-3; 9 positions agree with TRBD2. Trimming cost V 5 bases and J 5 bases; bases outside gene matches: 8. Looked up from germline, CDR1 is ENHRY and CDR2 is SYGVKD. This CDR3 is 15 amino acids long. CDR3 region: CAISLAGAGLDTQYF. The CDR3 DNA follows: TGTGCCATCAGTTTAGCGGGGGCCGGCTTAGATACGCAGTATTTT.

V and J are TRBV10-3 and TRBJ1-1; maybe TRBD1 (5 bases). CDR3 length: 15 residues. Trimming stripped 6 bases from V and 0 bases from J, with 14 bases between. Germline-derived CDR1 and CDR2 are ENHRY and SYGVKD. The CDR3 DNA is TGTGCCATCAGAGGGGAGGCGGGTATGAACACTGAAGCTTTCTTT. This translates into CAIRGEAGMNTEAFF.